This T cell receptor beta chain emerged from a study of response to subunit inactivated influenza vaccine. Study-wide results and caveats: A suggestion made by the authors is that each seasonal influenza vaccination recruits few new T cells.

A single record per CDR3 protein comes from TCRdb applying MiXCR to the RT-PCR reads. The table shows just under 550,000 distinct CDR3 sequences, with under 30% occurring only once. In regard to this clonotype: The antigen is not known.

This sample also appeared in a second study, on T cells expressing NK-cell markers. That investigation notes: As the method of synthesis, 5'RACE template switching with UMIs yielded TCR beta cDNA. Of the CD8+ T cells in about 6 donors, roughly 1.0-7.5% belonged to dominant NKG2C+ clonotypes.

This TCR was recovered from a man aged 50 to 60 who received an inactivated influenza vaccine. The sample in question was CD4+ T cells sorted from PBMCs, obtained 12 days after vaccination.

The CDR3 spells CASRGAQGTARTDTQYF. CDR3 DNA sequence: TGTGCCAGCCGGGGGGCGCAGGGAACTGCCCGCACAGATACGCAGTATTTT. The V call is TRBV7-9, the J call TRBJ2-3, with a possible D match to TRBD2 (7 bases). V lost 8 bases, J lost 1 base, and 22 bases lay in between. This CDR3 is 17 amino acids long. Germline V gene lookup returns CDR1 SEHNR and CDR2 FQNEAQ (reference sequence). Supplemented by reference TRBV7-9 and TRBJ2-3, the full variable domain reads DTGVSQNPRHKITKRGQNVTFRCDPISEHNRLYWYRQTLGQGPEFLTYFQNEAQLEKSRLLSDRFSAERPKGSFSTLEIQRTEQGDSAMYLCASRGAQGTARTDTQYFGPGTRLTVL.